This passage covers 10 T cell receptor beta chains from one sample sequenced in a study of PD-1 blockade in mismatch repair-deficient tumors. Clones were sequenced by immunoSEQ multiplex PCR, and TCRdb holds only the in-frame ones, with some missing. The data show about 110,000 clones, with about 80% seen just once and roughly 4.5% held by the top ten. Sequenced material: peripheral blood, taken about 60 weeks after starting pembrolizumab. The source is an adult with mismatch repair-deficient cancer.

This rearrangement joins TRBV18 to TRBJ2-7; unclear D gene. CDR3 length: 15 residues. Germline loops: CDR1 KGHSH, CDR2 LQKENI. V was trimmed by 2 bases and J by 3 bases, leaving 14 bases between them. The CDR3 DNA reads as TGTGCCAGCTCACCAAGTTTGGAGAATAGCTACGAGCAGTACTTC. Protein sequence: CASSPSLENSYEQYF.

This chain connects TRBV6-4 to TRBJ2-5, with D unclear. This CDR3 contains 13 residues. Trimming pared 4 bases from V and 0 bases from J, leaving 6 bases between. Germline V CDR1 and CDR2: MRHNA, SNTAGT. The CDR3 region is CASSVGYQETQYF. The CDR3 DNA reads TGTGCCAGCAGTGTGGGTTACCAAGAGACCCAGTACTTC.

V usage is TRBV27 and J usage is TRBJ2-3; TRBD2 aligns across 11 bases. The CDR3 totals 15 residues. V lost 5 bases to trimming and J lost 11 bases; unmatched junction nucleotides: 12. CDR1 and CDR2 from the germline V gene are MNHEY and SMNVEV (reference sequence). The CDR3 DNA follows: TGTGCCAGCAGTGAGGGGCTAGCGGGAGGATTTAGGCAGTATTTT. Translation: CASSEGLAGGFRQYF.

This clone has a single count. The chain is built from TRBV5-1 and TRBJ2-5; the D is unclear. The V gene's germline CDR1 is SGHRS and CDR2 YFSETQ. This CDR3 is 12 amino acids long. Between the trimmed V and J ends, which lost 0 bases and 5 bases, there was a span of 5 bases. The CDR3 DNA sequence: TGCGCCAGCAGCTTGGGGTACGAGACCCAGTACTTC. As protein: CASSLGYETQYF.

The V call is TRBV5-1, the J call TRBJ2-3; D is ambiguous. Per germline, CDR1 SGHRS and CDR2 YFSETQ. Trimming removed 5 bases from V and 1 base from J, with 14 bases in between. The CDR3 sequence is 15 residues long. Here the CDR3 DNA reads TGCGCCAGCAGTCTGGCTGGTCAGGGCACAGATACGCAGTATTTT. Protein sequence: CASSLAGQGTDTQYF.

The chain links TRBV2 to TRBJ2-7; 8 bases fit TRBD1. V shed 11 bases, J shed 5 bases, and the junction held 8 bases outside the gene matches. The CDR3 totals 12 residues. The V gene's germline CDR1 is SNHLY and CDR2 FYNNEI. This CDR3 is CAGSDRGDEQYF. CDR3 sequence (DNA): TGTGCCGGTTCCGACAGGGGCGACGAGCAGTACTTC.

The chain has TRBV2 and TRBJ1-2; the match to TRBD1 covers 7 bases. The CDR3 runs 13 residues. CDR1 and CDR2 (germline): SNHLY, FYNNEI. The V and J ends lost 4 bases and 7 bases, in that order; junction bases with no gene match: 6. This CDR3 reads CASSVDRLRGYTF. As DNA, the CDR3 is TGTGCCAGCAGTGTGGACAGGTTGCGTGGCTACACCTTC.

The chain carries TRBV5-1 and TRBJ1-2, with D unresolved. CDR1 SGHRS and CDR2 YFSETQ come from the germline V gene. V lost 4 bases and J 2 bases, leaving 9 bases between the germline ends. The CDR3 consists of 13 residues. This CDR3 is CASSREPNYGYTF. CDR3 nucleotides: TGCGCCAGCAGCAGGGAGCCGAACTATGGCTACACCTTC.

The chain links TRBV6-1 to TRBJ1-2; TRBD1 aligns across 7 bases. The length of the CDR3 is 16 residues. Germline V lookup: CDR1 MNHNS, CDR2 SASEGT. The trim removed 0 bases at V and 0 bases at J, leaving 4 bases unmatched. The CDR3: CASSEARRGPNYGYTF. In DNA, the CDR3 is TGTGCCAGCAGTGAAGCGAGGAGGGGGCCTAACTATGGCTACACCTTC.

Written as DNA, the CDR3 is TGCAGCGTGGGACAGGTACTAACGGACGAGCAGTACTTC. Translating it yields CSVGQVLTDEQYF. This rearrangement joins TRBV29-1 to TRBJ2-7, with 8 bases matching TRBD1. Germline CDR1 is SQVTM and CDR2 is ANQGSEA. This CDR3 is 13 amino acids long. The V gene end was trimmed by 6 bases and the J gene end by 5 bases; junction bases not matched to a gene: 9.